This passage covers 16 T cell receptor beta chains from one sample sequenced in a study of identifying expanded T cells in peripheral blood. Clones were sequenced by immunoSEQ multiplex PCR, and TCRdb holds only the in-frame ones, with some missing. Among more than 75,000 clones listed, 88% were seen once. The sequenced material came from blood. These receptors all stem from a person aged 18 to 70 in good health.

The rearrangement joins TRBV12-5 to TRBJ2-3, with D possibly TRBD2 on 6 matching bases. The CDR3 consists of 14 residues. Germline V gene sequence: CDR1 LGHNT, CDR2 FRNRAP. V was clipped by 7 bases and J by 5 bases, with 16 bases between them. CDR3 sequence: CASAFGSPIDTQYF. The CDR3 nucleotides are TGTGCTAGTGCTTTCGGGAGCCCGATAGATACGCAGTATTTT.

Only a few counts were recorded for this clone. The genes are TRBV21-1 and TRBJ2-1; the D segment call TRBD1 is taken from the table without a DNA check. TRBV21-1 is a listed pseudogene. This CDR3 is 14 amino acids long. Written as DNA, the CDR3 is TGTGCCAGCAGCCAAAAGGACAGGGGCAATGAGCAGTTCTTC. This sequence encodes CASSQKDRGNEQFF.

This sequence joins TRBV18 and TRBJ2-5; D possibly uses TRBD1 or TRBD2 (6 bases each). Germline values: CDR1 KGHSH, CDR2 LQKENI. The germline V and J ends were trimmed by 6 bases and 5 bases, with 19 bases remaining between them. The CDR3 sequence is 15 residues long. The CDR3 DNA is TGTGCCAGCTCCCCTCTCGGGACACGGGAGGAGACCCAGTACTTC. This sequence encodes CASSPLGTREETQYF.

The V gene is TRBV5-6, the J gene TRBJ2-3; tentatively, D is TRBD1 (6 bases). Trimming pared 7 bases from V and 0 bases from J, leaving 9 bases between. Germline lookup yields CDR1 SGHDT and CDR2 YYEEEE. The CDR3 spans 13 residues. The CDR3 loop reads CASVRGSTDTQYF. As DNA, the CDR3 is TGTGCCAGCGTCAGGGGTAGCACAGATACGCAGTATTTT.

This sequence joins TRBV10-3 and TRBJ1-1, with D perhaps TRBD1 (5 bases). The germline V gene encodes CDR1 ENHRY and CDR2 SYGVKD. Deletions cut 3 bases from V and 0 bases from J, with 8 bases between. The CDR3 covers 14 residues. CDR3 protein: CAISDGHLNTEAFF. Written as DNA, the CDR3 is TGTGCCATCAGTGATGGACACTTGAACACTGAAGCTTTCTTT.

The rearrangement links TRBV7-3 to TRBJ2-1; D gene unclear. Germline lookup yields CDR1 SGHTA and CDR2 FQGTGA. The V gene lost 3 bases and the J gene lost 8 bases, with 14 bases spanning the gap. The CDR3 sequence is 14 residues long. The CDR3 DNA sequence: TGTGCCAGCAGCTTGGCGTCTTTGGGCCATGAGCAGTTCTTC. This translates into CASSLASLGHEQFF.

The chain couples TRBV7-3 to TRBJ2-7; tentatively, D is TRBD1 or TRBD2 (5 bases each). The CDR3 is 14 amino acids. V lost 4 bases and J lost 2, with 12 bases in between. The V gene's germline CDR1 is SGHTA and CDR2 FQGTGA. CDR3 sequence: CASSWGPGAYEQYF. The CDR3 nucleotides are TGTGCCAGCAGCTGGGGCCCCGGGGCCTACGAGCAGTACTTC.

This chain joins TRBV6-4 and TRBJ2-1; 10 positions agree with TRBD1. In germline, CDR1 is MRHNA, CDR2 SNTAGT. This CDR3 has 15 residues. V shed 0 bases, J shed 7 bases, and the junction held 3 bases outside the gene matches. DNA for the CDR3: TGTGCCAGCAGTGACTCGAGGACAGGGGGGAATGAGCAGTTCTTC. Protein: CASSDSRTGGNEQFF.

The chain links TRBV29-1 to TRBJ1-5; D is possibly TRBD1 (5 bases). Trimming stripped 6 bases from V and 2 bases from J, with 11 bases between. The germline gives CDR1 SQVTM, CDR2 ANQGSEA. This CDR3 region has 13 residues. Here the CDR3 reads CSVAPGGNQPQHF. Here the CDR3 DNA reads TGCAGCGTAGCCCCGGGGGGCAATCAGCCCCAGCATTTT. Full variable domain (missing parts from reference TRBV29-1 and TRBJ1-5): SAVISQKPSRDICQRGTSLTIQCQVDSQVTMMFWYRQQPGQSLTLIATANQGSEATYESGFVIDKFPISRPNLTFSTLTVSNMSPEDSSIYLCSVAPGGNQPQHFGDGTRLSIL.

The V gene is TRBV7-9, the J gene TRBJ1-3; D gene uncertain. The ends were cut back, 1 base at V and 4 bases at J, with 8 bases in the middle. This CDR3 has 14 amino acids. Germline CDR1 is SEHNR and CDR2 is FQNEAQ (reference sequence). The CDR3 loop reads CASSLVGQGNTIYF. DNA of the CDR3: TGTGCCAGCAGCTTAGTGGGCCAGGGAAACACCATATATTTT.

The CDR3 DNA reads as TGTGCCAGCAGCTTAGATGATCCGGGATTCTCCTACAATGAGCAGTTCTTC. This sequence encodes CASSLDDPGFSYNEQFF. V gene TRBV11-2 combines with J gene TRBJ2-1; D may be TRBD2 (5 bases). CDR3 length: 17 residues. Trimming stripped 0 bases from V and 0 bases from J, with 12 bases between. From germline, CDR1 is SGHAT and CDR2 FQNNGV.

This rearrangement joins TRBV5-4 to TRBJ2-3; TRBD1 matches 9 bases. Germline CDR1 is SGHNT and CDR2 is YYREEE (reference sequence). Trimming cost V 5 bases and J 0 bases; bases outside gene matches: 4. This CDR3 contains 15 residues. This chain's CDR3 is CASRRGQGSTDTQYF. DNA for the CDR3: TGTGCCAGCAGGAGGGGACAGGGAAGCACAGATACGCAGTATTTT.

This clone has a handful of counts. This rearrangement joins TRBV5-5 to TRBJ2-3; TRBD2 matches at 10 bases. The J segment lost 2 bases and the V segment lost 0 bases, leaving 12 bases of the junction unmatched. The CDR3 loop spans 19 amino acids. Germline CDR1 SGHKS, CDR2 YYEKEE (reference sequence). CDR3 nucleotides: TGTGCCAGCAGCTTGGATTCTTGGCCAAGCGGGAGGGCCACAGATACGCAGTATTTT. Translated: CASSLDSWPSGRATDTQYF.

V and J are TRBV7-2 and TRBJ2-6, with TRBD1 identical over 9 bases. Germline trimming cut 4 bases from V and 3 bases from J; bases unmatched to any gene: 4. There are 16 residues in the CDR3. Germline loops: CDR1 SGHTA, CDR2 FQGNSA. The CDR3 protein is CASSYTGGLGANVLTF. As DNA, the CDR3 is TGTGCCAGCAGCTACACAGGGGGCCTTGGGGCCAACGTCCTGACTTTC. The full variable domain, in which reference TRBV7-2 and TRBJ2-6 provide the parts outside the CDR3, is GAGVSQSPSNKVTEKGKDVELRCDPISGHTALYWYRQSLGQGLEFLIYFQGNSAPDKSGLPSDRFSAERTGGSVSTLTIQRTQQEDSAVYLCASSYTGGLGANVLTFGAGSRLTVL.

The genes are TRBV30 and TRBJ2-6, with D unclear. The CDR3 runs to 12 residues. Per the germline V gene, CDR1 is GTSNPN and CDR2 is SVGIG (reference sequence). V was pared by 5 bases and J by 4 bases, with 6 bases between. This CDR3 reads CAWGLGANVLTF. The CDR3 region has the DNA TGTGCCTGGGGCTTAGGGGCCAACGTCCTGACTTTC.

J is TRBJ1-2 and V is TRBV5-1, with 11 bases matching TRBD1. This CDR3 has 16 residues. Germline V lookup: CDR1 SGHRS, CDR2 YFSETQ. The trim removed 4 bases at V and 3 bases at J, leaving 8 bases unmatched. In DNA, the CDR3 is TGCGCCAGCAGCAACATCCGGGACAGGGGGGACTATGGCTACACCTTC. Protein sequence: CASSNIRDRGDYGYTF.